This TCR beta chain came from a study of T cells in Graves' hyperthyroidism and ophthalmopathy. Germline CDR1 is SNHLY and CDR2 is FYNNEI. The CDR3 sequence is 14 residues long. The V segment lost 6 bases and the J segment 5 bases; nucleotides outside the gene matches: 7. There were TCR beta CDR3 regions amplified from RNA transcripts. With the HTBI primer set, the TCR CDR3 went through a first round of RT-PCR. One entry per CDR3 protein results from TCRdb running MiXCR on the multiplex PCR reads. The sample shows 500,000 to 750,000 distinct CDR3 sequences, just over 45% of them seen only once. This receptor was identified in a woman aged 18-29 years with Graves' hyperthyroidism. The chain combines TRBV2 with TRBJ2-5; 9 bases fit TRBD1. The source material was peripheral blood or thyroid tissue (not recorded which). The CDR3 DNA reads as TGTGCCAGCAGGGGAACAGGGGGCGCCGAGACCCAGTACTTC. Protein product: CASRGTGGAETQYF.